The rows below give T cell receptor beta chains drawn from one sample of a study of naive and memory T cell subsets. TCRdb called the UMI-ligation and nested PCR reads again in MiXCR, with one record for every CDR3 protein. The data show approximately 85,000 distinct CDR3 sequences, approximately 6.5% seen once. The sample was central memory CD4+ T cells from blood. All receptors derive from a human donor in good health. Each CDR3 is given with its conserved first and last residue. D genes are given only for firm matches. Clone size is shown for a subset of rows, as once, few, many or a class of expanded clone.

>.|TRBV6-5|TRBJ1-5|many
TGTGCCAGCAGTTACCTTGGAAGGAATCAGCCCCAGCATTTT
CASSYLGRNQPQHF
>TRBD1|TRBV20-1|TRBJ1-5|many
TGCAGTGCTAGAGCGGGGACAGGGGGGCAGCCCCAGCATTTT
CSARAGTGGQPQHF
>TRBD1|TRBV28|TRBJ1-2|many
TGTGCCATCGTGCGGACAGGTGGTTTTCCCAACTATGGCTACACCTTC
CAIVRTGGFPNYGYTF
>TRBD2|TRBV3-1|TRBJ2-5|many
TGTGCCAGCAGCTTAGCTAGCGGGATGGTTGGGGAGACCCAGTACTTC
CASSLASGMVGETQYF
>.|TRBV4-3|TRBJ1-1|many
TGCGCCAGCAGCCAAGAGTTAACGGGGGAAGGCACTGAAGCTTTCTTT
CASSQELTGEGTEAFF
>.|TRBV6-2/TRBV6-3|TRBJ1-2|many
TGTGCCAGCAGTTACGGCTATGGCTACACCTTC
CASSYGYGYTF
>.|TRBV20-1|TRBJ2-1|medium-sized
TGCAGTGCTAGAGCGTTCGACGGGGGTGGCAATGAGCAGTTCTTC
CSARAFDGGGNEQFF
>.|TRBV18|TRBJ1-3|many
TGTGCCAGCTCACCAGTAGTTTCTGGAAACACCATATATTTT
CASSPVVSGNTIYF
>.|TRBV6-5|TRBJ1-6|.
TGTGCCAGCAGTTACTCCGGCCGCAATAATTCACCCCTCCACTTT
CASSYSGRNNSPLHF
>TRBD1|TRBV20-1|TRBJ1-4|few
TGCAGTGCTAGCCCGGGACAGGGGAGGGAAAAACTGTTTTTT
CSASPGQGREKLFF
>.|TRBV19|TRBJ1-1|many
TGTGCCAGTAAAGTGAGCGGACGGGAGAACACTGAAGCTTTCTTT
CASKVSGRENTEAFF
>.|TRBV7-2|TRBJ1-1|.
TGTGCCAGCAGCCTAAATTTGGGGGGTTATCGGAACACTGAAGCTTTCTTT
CASSLNLGGYRNTEAFF
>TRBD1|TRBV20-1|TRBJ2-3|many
TGCAGTGCTGGGGGCCGGACAGGCGATACGCAGTATTTT
CSAGGRTGDTQYF
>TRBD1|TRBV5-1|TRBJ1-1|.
TGCGCCAGCAACAGGGGGCGCGGGGGAACCGAGGGGACTGAAGCTTTCTTT
CASNRGRGGTEGTEAFF
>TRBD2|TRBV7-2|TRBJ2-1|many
TGTGCCAGCAGCCATAGCGGGAGGGCCCACAATGAGCAGTTCTTC
CASSHSGRAHNEQFF
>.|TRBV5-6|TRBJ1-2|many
TGTGCCAGCATTACGGGGGAGTTGAGAGGCTACACCTTC
CASITGELRGYTF
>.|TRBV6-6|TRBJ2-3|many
TGTGCCAGCAGTTACGGTAGCGACCCGCAGTATTTT
CASSYGSDPQYF
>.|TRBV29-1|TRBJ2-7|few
TGCAGCGCCGTAGAGCCCAGCTCCTACGAGCAGTACTTC
CSAVEPSSYEQYF
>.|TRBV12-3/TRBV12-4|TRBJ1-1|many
TGTGCCAGCAGCCCGAGTTATTTGACTGAAGCTTTCTTT
CASSPSYLTEAFF
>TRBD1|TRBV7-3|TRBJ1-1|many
TGTGCCAGCAGCTTAACAGGGGGCGCGGGCACTGAAGCTTTCTTT
CASSLTGGAGTEAFF
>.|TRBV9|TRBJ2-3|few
TGTGCCAGCAGCGTAGGGGGGGCCAAGGCAGATACGCAGTATTTT
CASSVGGAKADTQYF
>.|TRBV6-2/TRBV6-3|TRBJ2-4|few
TGTGCCAGCAGTTACGCGGCGAAACTAGCCAAAAACATTCAGTACTTC
CASSYAAKLAKNIQYF
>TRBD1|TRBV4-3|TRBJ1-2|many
TGCGCCAGCAGCCAATCTCGACAGGGGGACTATGGCTACACCTTC
CASSQSRQGDYGYTF
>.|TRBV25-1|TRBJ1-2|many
TGTGCCAGCAGAGGACTGAGCCTGGGCTACACCTTC
CASRGLSLGYTF
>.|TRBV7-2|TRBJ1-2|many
TGTGCCAGCAGCCCCCAGGGACGGACCTATGGCTACACCTTC
CASSPQGRTYGYTF
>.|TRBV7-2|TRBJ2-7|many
TGTGCCAGCAGCTCCGCGGCGAGGTACGAGCAGTACTTC
CASSSAARYEQYF
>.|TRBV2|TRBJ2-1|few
TGTGCCAGCAGGCTAGCGCGATTAAATGAGCAGTTCTTC
CASRLARLNEQFF
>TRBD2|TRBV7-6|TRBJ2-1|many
TGTGCCAGCAGCTCCGGGACTAGCGGGGTGTTCTTC
CASSSGTSGVFF